The next 3 T cell receptor beta chains were all read from a single sample in a study of technical replicates of blood from a few donors. Sequenced by immunoSEQ multiplex PCR; TCRdb stores in-frame clones only, minus some. The sample has about 16,000 clones; around 87% are singletons. Sequencing was done on a sample of PBMCs. The receptor source for this set is a human donor in good health.

The genes are TRBV19 and TRBJ2-4; TRBD1 matches 8 bases. J lost 8 bases, V lost 4 bases, and 13 bases had no gene match. The CDR3 contains 16 residues. The germline gives CDR1 LNHDA, CDR2 SQIVND (reference sequence). In DNA form, the CDR3 reads TGTGCCAGTAGTAGGACAGGGCCGGCAAAAAGTGACATTCAGTACTTC. It codes for CASSRTGPAKSDIQYF. Filled out from reference TRBV19 and TRBJ2-4, the complete variable domain reads DGGITQSPKYLFRKEGQNVTLSCEQNLNHDAMYWYRQDPGQGLRLIYYSQIVNDFQKGDIAEGYSVSREKKESFPLTVTSAQKNPTAFYLCASSRTGPAKSDIQYFGAGTRLSVL.

The genes are TRBV2 and TRBJ1-1; no reliable D call. V lost 6 bases and J lost 4, with 15 bases in between. This CDR3 region has 14 residues. Germline loops: CDR1 SNHLY, CDR2 FYNNEI. The CDR3 region is CASRLGPVSTEAFF. In DNA, the CDR3 is TGTGCCAGCAGATTGGGCCCCGTCAGCACTGAAGCTTTCTTT.

V gene TRBV9 combines with J gene TRBJ2-1, with a tentative D call TRBD2 (6 bases). Trimming shortened V by 0 bases and J by 4 bases, and 14 bases separated the two germline ends. The CDR3 contains 16 residues. Per the germline V gene, CDR1 is SGDLS and CDR2 is YYNGEE. The CDR3 DNA reads as TGTGCCAGCAGCGTAGCTACGGTAGCGGATTACAATGAGCAGTTCTTC. Protein sequence: CASSVATVADYNEQFF.